Sequencing of this T cell receptor beta chain was carried out in a study of blood T cell repertoires in COVID-19. Whole-study context: PBMCs, B-cell-depleted T cells, or T cells provided the cDNA or gDNA that made up the material.

The CDR3 loop spans 15 amino acids. The J segment lost 4 bases and the V segment lost 2 bases, leaving 5 bases of the junction unmatched. The germline V gene encodes CDR1 LGHDT and CDR2 YNNKEL (reference sequence). The data were produced by immunoSEQ multiplex PCR, yet TCRdb's version contains in-frame clones alone and is incomplete. In the table there are 150,000 or so clones, roughly four fifths of which are singletons. The rearrangement uses TRBV3-1 (or the pseudogene TRBV3-2) and TRBJ1-2, with TRBD1 identical over 9 bases. Specimen: peripheral blood. The TCR originated in a woman older than 75 with acute or convalescent COVID-19. The CDR3 DNA reads as TGTGCCAGCAGCCAATACCAGGGACAGGGCTATGGCTACACCTTC. Encoded protein: CASSQYQGQGYGYTF.